These 19 T cell receptor beta chains share one sample of origin, sequenced in a study of blood T cell repertoires in COVID-19. TCRdb's copy holds only in-frame clones and misses some; the assay was immunoSEQ multiplex PCR. The sample holds tens of thousands of clones, roughly nine tenths seen once. The sample consisted of peripheral blood. The receptors shown here come from a man aged 50 to 59 with acute or convalescent COVID-19.

The gene calls are TRBV12-5 and TRBJ1-2; possibly TRBD1 for D (6 bases). The V end lost 4 bases, the J end lost 0 bases, and 9 bases lay between the germline ends. The V gene's germline CDR1 is LGHNT and CDR2 FRNRAP. The CDR3 runs to 14 residues. The CDR3 is CASGSPGANYGYTF. In DNA form, the CDR3 reads TGTGCTAGTGGTTCCCCAGGGGCTAACTATGGCTACACCTTC.

This clone was found once. The rearrangement joins TRBV6-2 or TRBV6-3 to TRBJ2-1; D gene unclear. Germline CDR1 MNHEY, CDR2 SVGEGT. This CDR3 spans 15 amino acids. The germline V and J ends were trimmed by 6 bases and 3 bases, with 15 bases remaining between them. The CDR3 DNA follows: TGTGCCAGCAGCACGACTGAGAAGAGCTACAATGAGCAGTTCTTC. It yields the protein CASSTTEKSYNEQFF.

The genes are TRBV7-8 and TRBJ1-4; D remains ambiguous. The germline V gene encodes CDR1 SGHVS and CDR2 FQNEAQ. The CDR3 consists of 15 residues. V was shortened by 5 bases and J by 0 bases, with 10 bases between the two germline ends. The CDR3 DNA follows: TGTGCCAGCAGCCCCTCCAGGTCAACTAATGAAAAACTGTTTTTT. Protein sequence: CASSPSRSTNEKLFF.

CDR3 in DNA: TGTGCCACCAGCAGAGCCCGGGTGGTAGCGGTTTGGCACGAGCAGTTCTTC. Its protein product is CATSRARVVAVWHEQFF. The rearrangement joins TRBV15 to TRBJ2-1, with D maybe TRBD2 (6 bases). Germline V gene data show CDR1 as LNHNV and CDR2 as YYDKDF (reference sequence). Trimming took off 1 base at V and 10 bases at J, with 23 bases between the two ends. The CDR3 is made up of 17 amino acids.

The rearrangement links TRBV11-2 to TRBJ2-1, with 10 bases identical to TRBD2. The CDR3 loop spans 16 amino acids. CDR1 and CDR2 (germline): SGHAT, FQNNGV. V dropped 6 bases and J dropped 6; count of bases not matched to a gene: 11. The CDR3: CASSFNLAGVFNEQFF. The CDR3 coding sequence is TGTGCCAGCAGTTTTAACCTAGCGGGAGTTTTCAATGAGCAGTTCTTC. Full variable domain (outside the CDR3, taken from reference TRBV11-2 and TRBJ2-1): EAGVAQSPRYKIIEKRQSVAFWCNPISGHATLYWYQQILGQGPKLLIQFQNNGVVDDSQLPKDRFSAERLKGVDSTLKIQPAKLEDSAVYLCASSFNLAGVFNEQFFGPGTRLTVL.

CDR3 protein: CASSFGGSSYEQYF. DNA of the CDR3: TGTGCCAGCAGCTTTGGAGGGTCTTCCTACGAGCAGTACTTC. The V and J genes are TRBV7-6 and TRBJ2-7, with a weak D call TRBD2 (6 bases). Germline-derived CDR1 and CDR2 are SGHVS and FNYEAQ. The CDR3 has 14 residues. V lost 3 bases, J lost 1 base, and 10 bases lay in between. The whole variable domain, filled in from reference TRBV7-6 and TRBJ2-7, reads GAGVSQSPRYKVTKRGQDVALRCDPISGHVSLYWYRQALGQGPEFLTYFNYEAQQDKSGLPNDRFSAERPEGSISTLTIQRTEQRDSAMYRCASSFGGSSYEQYFGPGTRLTVT.

The gene calls are TRBV5-5 and TRBJ1-1, with TRBD1 matching 10 bases. Unmatched junction bases numbered 4, after V lost 3 bases and J lost 5 bases. This CDR3 has 14 amino acids. Germline V gene lookup returns CDR1 SGHKS and CDR2 YYEKEE (reference sequence). The chain's CDR3 is CASSWDRGGTEAFF. The CDR3, as DNA: TGTGCCAGCAGCTGGGACAGGGGTGGGACTGAAGCTTTCTTT.

This chain uses TRBV27 with TRBJ1-5, with D perhaps TRBD1 (5 bases). Per the germline V gene, CDR1 is MNHEY and CDR2 is SMNVEV (reference sequence). Trimming pared 6 bases from V and 4 bases from J, leaving 10 bases between. The CDR3 has 13 residues. CDR3 coding DNA: TGTGCCAGCAGCAGACAGACGAATCAGCCCCAGCATTTT. Amino acids: CASSRQTNQPQHF.

The V call is TRBV5-5, the J call TRBJ1-6; TRBD1 aligns across 9 bases. The CDR3 totals 14 residues. Germline V gene data show CDR1 as SGHKS and CDR2 as YYEKEE (reference sequence). J lost 8 bases, V lost 3 bases, and 3 bases had no gene match. CDR3 coding DNA: TGTGCCAGCAGCTCGACAGGGGGGTATTCACCCCTCCACTTT. Translation: CASSSTGGYSPLHF.

The V gene is TRBV4-1, the J gene TRBJ1-1; D gene uncertain. CDR3 length: 14 amino acids. The germline gives CDR1 MGHRA, CDR2 YSYEKL. V was clipped by 0 bases and J by 1 base, with 6 bases between them. CDR3 loop: CASSQDMSNTEAFF. The CDR3 DNA reads TGCGCCAGCAGCCAAGATATGTCGAACACTGAAGCTTTCTTT.

This clone was seen only once. This sequence joins TRBV4-3 and TRBJ1-6; 10 positions agree with TRBD1. After removal of 0 bases from V and 10 bases from J, the junction contained 6 bases not matched to a gene. The germline CDR1 and CDR2 sequences are LGHNA and YSLEER. This CDR3 contains 16 residues. DNA of the CDR3: TGCGCCAGCAGCCAAGATTGGACAGGGGGGGAGTCACCCCTCCACTTT. The encoded protein is CASSQDWTGGESPLHF.

The chain links TRBV18 to TRBJ2-7; 16 positions match TRBD2. This CDR3 region has 16 residues. From germline, CDR1 is KGHSH and CDR2 LQKENI. V shed 5 bases and J 10 bases; nucleotides not matched to a gene: 11. The CDR3 region has the DNA TGTGCCAGCTCAGGATCCGGGACTAGCGGGGGGGCTGGCCAGTACGTC. Translating gives CASSGSGTSGGAGQYV.

The table lists this clone with a few counts. V gene TRBV7-2 combines with J gene TRBJ2-3; unclear D gene. The CDR3 contains 16 residues. Germline assignment: CDR1 SGHTA and CDR2 FQGNSA. Trimming took 5 bases from V and 2 from J, leaving 17 bases between them. Here the CDR3 reads CASSPRPQAPTDTQYF. The DNA for the CDR3 is TGTGCCAGCAGCCCACGCCCCCAAGCACCCACAGATACGCAGTATTTT.

V gene TRBV29-1 combines with J gene TRBJ1-2; D uncertain. This CDR3 contains 13 residues. Trimming took 5 bases from V and 2 from J, leaving 12 bases between them. The germline V gene encodes CDR1 SQVTM and CDR2 ANQGSEA. CDR3 coding DNA: TGCAGCGTTATCCGGACTGGGAACTATGGCTACACCTTC. Protein sequence: CSVIRTGNYGYTF.

This sequence joins TRBV9 and TRBJ2-2; 12 positions match TRBD2. This CDR3 comprises 16 residues. CDR1 SGDLS and CDR2 YYNGEE come from the germline V gene. The junction had 6 bases not matched to a gene; V was cut back by 4 bases and J by 5 bases. CDR3 nucleotides: TGTGCCAGCAGCCCACGACTAGCGGGGGCTACCGGGGAGCTGTTTTTT. Translation gives CASSPRLAGATGELFF.

The CDR3 is CASKMGRGYEQYV. DNA of the CDR3: TGTGCCAGCAAGATGGGCAGGGGTTACGAGCAGTACGTC. The chain carries TRBV6-5 and TRBJ2-7, with D maybe TRBD1 (6 bases). Deletions cut 7 bases from V and 4 bases from J, with 14 bases between. Germline loops: CDR1 MNHEY, CDR2 SVGAGI. The CDR3 consists of 13 residues.

This chain links TRBV9 with TRBJ1-6, with D possibly TRBD1 on 6 matching bases. The CDR3 contains 13 residues. Germline V CDR1 and CDR2: SGDLS, YYNGEE. V was clipped by 4 bases and J by 13 bases, with 15 bases between them. The CDR3: CASSSGGGAPLHF. Here the CDR3 DNA reads TGTGCCAGCAGCTCGGGAGGGGGGGCTCCCCTCCACTTT.

This rearrangement joins TRBV3-1 (or the pseudogene TRBV3-2) to TRBJ2-2, with TRBD1 matching 9 bases. V was pared by 4 bases and J by 3 bases, with 6 bases of the junction left unmatched. CDR1 is LGHDT and CDR2 is YNNKEL in the germline V gene (reference sequence). The length of the CDR3 is 16 residues. CDR3 bases: TGTGCCAGCAGCCCACCGGGACAGGGATACACCGGGGAGCTGTTTTTT. Translation: CASSPPGQGYTGELFF.

The rearrangement links TRBV6-5 to TRBJ2-1; TRBD1 agrees at 8 bases. The V gene end was trimmed by 7 bases and the J gene end by 8 bases; junction bases not matched to a gene: 10. CDR3 length: 14 amino acids. The V gene's germline CDR1 is MNHEY and CDR2 SVGAGI. CDR3 coding DNA: TGTGCCAGCAAATTGAGGACAGGGTTCGATGAGCAGTTCTTC. It specifies CASKLRTGFDEQFF.